A single sample gave rise to the 15 T cell receptor beta chains below, sequenced in a study of cytomegalovirus exposure and HLA in healthy donors. The PCR contained 60 Vbeta and 13 Jbeta primers. Only in-frame clones appear in the TCRdb table, and some are missing; sequencing was by immunoSEQ multiplex PCR. The sample consists of roughly 140,000 clones, around 76% of them appearing once. The material sequenced was PBMCs. These receptors were collected from a man younger than 35 in good health and CMV-seronegative.

The CDR3 loop reads CASSLSGLALYNEQFF. CDR3 coding DNA: TGTGCCAGCAGCTTGTCGGGACTAGCCTTATACAATGAGCAGTTCTTC. The J gene is TRBJ2-1, the V gene TRBV13, with 9 bases aligning to TRBD2. The J segment lost 4 bases and the V segment lost 3 bases, leaving 7 bases of the junction unmatched. CDR3 length equals 16 residues. The germline gives CDR1 PRHDT, CDR2 FYEKMQ (reference sequence).

This rearrangement joins TRBV27 to TRBJ2-1; 9 bases fit TRBD1. CDR1 is MNHEY, CDR2 SMNVEV, per germline (reference sequence). This CDR3 is 21 amino acids long. V was pared by 0 bases and J by 6 bases, with 21 bases of the junction left unmatched. The CDR3 sequence is CASSLSASVFPGDRGGNEQFF. As DNA, the CDR3 is TGTGCCAGCAGTTTATCGGCCTCGGTTTTTCCCGGTGACAGGGGGGGCAATGAGCAGTTCTTC.

The chain is built from TRBV27 and TRBJ1-5; maybe TRBD1 (5 bases). Germline values: CDR1 MNHEY, CDR2 SMNVEV (reference sequence). The CDR3 is 13 residues long. Trimming took off 6 bases at V and 7 bases at J, with 13 bases between the two ends. The CDR3 sequence is CASSWGGNQPQHF. For the CDR3, the DNA is TGTGCCAGCAGCTGGGGGGGTAACCAGCCCCAGCATTTT.

The gene calls are TRBV6-5 and TRBJ1-5; D gene unclear. The CDR3 has 13 residues. The germline V and J ends were trimmed by 2 bases and 4 bases, with 6 bases remaining between them. The germline V gene encodes CDR1 MNHEY and CDR2 SVGAGI. The CDR3 loop is CASSYELNQPQHF. The CDR3 DNA reads as TGTGCCAGCAGTTACGAACTAAATCAGCCCCAGCATTTT.

CDR3 DNA: TGTGCCTGGAGTCGGGATGGTCCGGACGAGCAGTACTTC. This gives the protein CAWSRDGPDEQYF. The genes are TRBV30 and TRBJ2-7, with D possibly TRBD2 on 5 matching bases. Germline V gene sequence: CDR1 GTSNPN, CDR2 SVGIG (reference sequence). Trimming pared 2 bases from V and 5 bases from J, leaving 13 bases between. The CDR3 spans 13 residues.

V gene TRBV27 combines with J gene TRBJ1-1; a possible D gene is TRBD1 (5 bases). V lost 3 bases and J lost 1, with 15 bases in between. Germline assignment: CDR1 MNHEY and CDR2 SMNVEV (reference sequence). This CDR3 is built from 16 residues. The CDR3 here is CASSFLPTVTNTEAFF. The DNA for the CDR3 is TGTGCCAGCAGTTTTCTCCCGACAGTGACGAACACTGAAGCTTTCTTT.

The rearrangement joins TRBV28 to TRBJ2-5, with a tentative D call TRBD2 (5 bases). The CDR3 covers 14 residues. With 4 bases removed from V and 5 bases from J, the gap between germline ends came to 14 bases. The germline CDR1 and CDR2 sequences are MDHEN and SYDVKM. The CDR3 DNA reads as TGTGCCAGCAGTTCTCGGGCTAGCCGGGAGACCCAGTACTTC. As protein: CASSSRASRETQYF.

This clone was counted a few times. The chain links TRBV6-5 to TRBJ1-2; 9 nucleotides match TRBD1. The CDR3 has 15 residues. Per germline, CDR1 MNHEY and CDR2 SVGAGI. V shed 2 bases and J 4 bases; nucleotides not matched to a gene: 5. The CDR3 DNA follows: TGTGCCAGCAGTTACGGGACAGGGCTGGGCTATGGCTACACCTTC. Amino acids: CASSYGTGLGYGYTF.

The chain uses TRBV7-6 and TRBJ2-1; a possible D gene is TRBD2 (6 bases). Per germline, CDR1 SGHVS and CDR2 FNYEAQ. V dropped 2 bases and J dropped 0 bases, with 14 bases sitting between them. The CDR3 loop spans 17 amino acids. CDR3 nucleotides: TGTGCCAGCAGCTTACCACGTGACGGGAGCTCCTACAATGAGCAGTTCTTC. Protein sequence: CASSLPRDGSSYNEQFF.

The CDR3 region has the DNA TGTGCCACCCGGGCTACAGGGGCCTACGAGCAGTACTTC. This gives the protein CATRATGAYEQYF. The chain uses TRBV2 and TRBJ2-7; 7 nucleotides line up with TRBD1. The junction had 8 bases not matched to a gene; V was cut back by 10 bases and J by 2 bases. The CDR3 sequence is 13 residues long. The germline gives CDR1 SNHLY, CDR2 FYNNEI.

The chain couples TRBV23-1 to TRBJ2-2, with D tentatively TRBD2 (5 bases). TRBV23-1 is treated as an ORF (open reading frame) with a function not yet certain. The CDR3 extends over 19 amino acids. V lost 1 base to trimming and J lost 0 bases, with 18 bases between them. The DNA for the CDR3 is TGCGCCAGCAGTCAATATTGGTGCGGGTTATCCACGAACACCGGGGAGCTGTTTTTT. Translation: CASSQYWCGLSTNTGELFF.

The chain employs TRBV7-9 and TRBJ1-2, with TRBD1 matching 12 bases. J lost 8 bases, V lost 4 bases, and 11 bases had no gene match. This CDR3 is built from 16 residues. Per germline, CDR1 SEHNR and CDR2 FQNEAQ (reference sequence). CDR3 residues: CASSSERDRGQRGYTF. The CDR3 DNA follows: TGTGCCAGCAGCTCCGAGAGGGACAGGGGGCAGCGGGGCTACACCTTC. The whole variable domain, remainder taken from reference TRBV7-9 and TRBJ1-2, is DTGVSQNPRHKITKRGQNVTFRCDPISEHNRLYWYRQTLGQGPEFLTYFQNEAQLEKSRLLSDRFSAERPKGSFSTLEIQRTEQGDSAMYLCASSSERDRGQRGYTFGSGTRLTVV.

The J gene is TRBJ2-7, the V gene TRBV29-1; D is unclear. Germline CDR1 reads SQVTM; CDR2 reads ANQGSEA. CDR3 length equals 11 residues. Trimming shortened V by 5 bases and J by 5 bases, and 10 bases separated the two germline ends. As DNA, the CDR3 is TGCAGCGTTCGGGTAATTAACGAGCAGTACTTC. Its protein product is CSVRVINEQYF.

CDR3 in amino acids: CATTQPQGAGGNTIYF. The CDR3 DNA follows: TGTGCCACCACGCAACCCCAGGGGGCAGGCGGAAACACCATATATTTT. The rearrangement links TRBV10-3 to TRBJ1-3; 8 bases agree with TRBD1. J lost 4 bases, V lost 10 bases, and 15 bases had no gene match. The CDR3 consists of 16 residues. CDR1 is ENHRY and CDR2 is SYGVKD in the germline V gene.

The chain has TRBV7-6 and TRBJ2-5, with D tentatively TRBD1 (6 bases). The CDR3 contains 15 residues. Between the trimmed V and J ends, which lost 1 base and 2 bases, there was a span of 11 bases. The germline V gene has CDR1 SGHVS and CDR2 FNYEAQ. The CDR3 here is CASSLGGLIQETQYF. As DNA, the CDR3 is TGTGCCAGCAGCTTAGGGGGGCTAATACAAGAGACCCAGTACTTC.